This T cell receptor (beta chain) was identified in a study of blood T cell repertoires in COVID-19. Using immunoSEQ multiplex PCR, the repertoire was profiled, and TCRdb retains in-frame clones only, with some absent. The sample has some 370,000 clones, roughly four fifths seen once. The origin of this receptor is a woman aged 45-65 years who had recovered from COVID-19. Sequences were obtained from PBMCs or T cells enriched from blood (not recorded which).

This chain's CDR3 is CASSKALEVHRNYGYTF. The CDR3 nucleotides are TGTGCCAGCAGCAAAGCGCTAGAGGTACACCGCAACTATGGCTACACCTTC. The V call is TRBV21-1, the J call TRBJ1-2. TRBV21-1 corresponds to a pseudogene. This CDR3 has 17 amino acids.